This entry is about one TCR beta chain. Within the sample, other DNA sequences also encode this same CDR3. The data belong to a study of shared clonotypes between healthy human individuals. Produced via immunoSEQ multiplex PCR; TCRdb's table is partial and in-frame only. The table lists 530,000 or so clones, almost 80% of them singletons. The TCR comes from a woman aged 40 to 55 in good health. Some clones in this sample may be carry-over from other donors' samples. Input material: PBMCs.

Here the CDR3 reads CASSNSYNEQFF. In nucleotides, the CDR3 is TGTGCCAGTAGTAACTCCTACAATGAGCAGTTCTTC. The J gene is TRBJ2-1, the V gene TRBV19; D call uncertain. Deletions cut 4 bases from V and 0 bases from J, with 1 base between. This CDR3 is 12 amino acids long. The germline CDR1 and CDR2 sequences are LNHDA and SQIVND (reference sequence).